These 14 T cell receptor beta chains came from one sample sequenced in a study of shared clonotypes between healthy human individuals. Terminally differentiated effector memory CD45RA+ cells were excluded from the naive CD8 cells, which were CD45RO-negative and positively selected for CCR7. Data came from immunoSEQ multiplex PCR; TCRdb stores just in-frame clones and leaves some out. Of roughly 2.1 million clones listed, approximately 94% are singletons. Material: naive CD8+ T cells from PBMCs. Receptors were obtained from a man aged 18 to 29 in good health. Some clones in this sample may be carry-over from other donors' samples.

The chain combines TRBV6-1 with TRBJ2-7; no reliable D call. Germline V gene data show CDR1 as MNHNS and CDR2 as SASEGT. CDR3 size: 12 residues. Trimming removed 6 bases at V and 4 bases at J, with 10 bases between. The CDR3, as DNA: TGTGCCAGCAGCAACGAACTTTACGAGCAGTACTTC. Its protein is CASSNELYEQYF.

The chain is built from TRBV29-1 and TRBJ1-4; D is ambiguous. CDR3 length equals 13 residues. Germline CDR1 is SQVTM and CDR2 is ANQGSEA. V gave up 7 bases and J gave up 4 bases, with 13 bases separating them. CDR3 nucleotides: TGCAGCGCCAAAAGCTCGTATAATGAAAAACTGTTTTTT. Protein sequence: CSAKSSYNEKLFF.

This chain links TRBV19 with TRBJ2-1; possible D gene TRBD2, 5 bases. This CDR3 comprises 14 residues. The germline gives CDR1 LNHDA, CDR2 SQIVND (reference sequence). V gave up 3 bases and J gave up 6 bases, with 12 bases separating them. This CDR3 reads CASSIWERRNEQFF. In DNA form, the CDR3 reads TGTGCCAGTAGTATTTGGGAGCGGCGCAATGAGCAGTTCTTC.

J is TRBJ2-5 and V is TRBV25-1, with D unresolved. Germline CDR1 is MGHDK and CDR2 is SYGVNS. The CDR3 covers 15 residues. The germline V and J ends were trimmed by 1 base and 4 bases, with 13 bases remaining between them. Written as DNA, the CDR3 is TGTGCCAGCAGTGAATCGGCTTGGGCCGGAGAGACCCAGTACTTC. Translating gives CASSESAWAGETQYF. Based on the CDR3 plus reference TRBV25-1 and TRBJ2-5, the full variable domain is EADIYQTPRYLVIGTGKKITLECSQTMGHDKMYWYQQDPGMELHLIHYSYGVNSTEKGDLSSESTVSRIRTEHFPLTLESARPSHTSQYLCASSESAWAGETQYFGPGTRLLVL.

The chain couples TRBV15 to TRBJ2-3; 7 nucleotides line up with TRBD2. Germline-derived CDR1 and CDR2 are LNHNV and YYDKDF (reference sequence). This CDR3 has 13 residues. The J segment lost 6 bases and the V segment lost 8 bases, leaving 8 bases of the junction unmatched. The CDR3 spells CATAGRRYDTQYF. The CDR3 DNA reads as TGTGCCACCGCCGGGAGGCGGTATGATACGCAGTATTTT.

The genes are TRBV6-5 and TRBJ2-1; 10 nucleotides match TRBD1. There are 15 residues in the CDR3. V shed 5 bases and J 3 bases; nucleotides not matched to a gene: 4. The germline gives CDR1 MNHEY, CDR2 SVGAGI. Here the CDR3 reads CASSTTGGGYNEQFF. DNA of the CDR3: TGTGCCAGCAGTACGACAGGGGGCGGCTACAATGAGCAGTTCTTC.

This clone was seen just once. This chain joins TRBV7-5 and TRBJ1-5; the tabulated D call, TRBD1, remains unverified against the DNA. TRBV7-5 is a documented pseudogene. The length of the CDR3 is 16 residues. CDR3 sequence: CVRSFSQGYSNQPQHF. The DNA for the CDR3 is TGTGTCAGAAGCTTTAGCCAGGGCTATAGCAATCAGCCCCAGCATTTT.

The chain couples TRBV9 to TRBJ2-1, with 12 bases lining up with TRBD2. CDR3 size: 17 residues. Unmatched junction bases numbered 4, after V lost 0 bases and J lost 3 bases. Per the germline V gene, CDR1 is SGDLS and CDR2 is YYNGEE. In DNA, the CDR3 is TGTGCCAGCAGCGTAGCTGGACTAGCGGGACACTACAATGAGCAGTTCTTC. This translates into CASSVAGLAGHYNEQFF.

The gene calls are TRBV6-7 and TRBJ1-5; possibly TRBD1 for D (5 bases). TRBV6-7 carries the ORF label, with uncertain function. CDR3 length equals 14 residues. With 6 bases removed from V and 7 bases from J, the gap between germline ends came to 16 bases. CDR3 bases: TGTGCCAGCAGCTTCGCCCAGGGTAGGCAGCCCCAGCATTTT. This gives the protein CASSFAQGRQPQHF.

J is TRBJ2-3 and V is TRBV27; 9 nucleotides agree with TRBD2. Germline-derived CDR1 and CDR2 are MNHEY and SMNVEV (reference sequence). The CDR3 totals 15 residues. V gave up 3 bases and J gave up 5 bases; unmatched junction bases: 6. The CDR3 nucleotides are TGTGCCAGCAGTTTTAGCGGGAGTGGGCTAGATACGCAGTATTTT. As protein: CASSFSGSGLDTQYF.

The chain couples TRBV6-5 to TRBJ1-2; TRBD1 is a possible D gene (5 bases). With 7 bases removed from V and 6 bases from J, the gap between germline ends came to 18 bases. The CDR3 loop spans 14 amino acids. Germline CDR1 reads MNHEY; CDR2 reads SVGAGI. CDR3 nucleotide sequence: TGTGCCAGCAACCCCTTTACGGGGGGAGATGGCTACACCTTC. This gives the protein CASNPFTGGDGYTF.

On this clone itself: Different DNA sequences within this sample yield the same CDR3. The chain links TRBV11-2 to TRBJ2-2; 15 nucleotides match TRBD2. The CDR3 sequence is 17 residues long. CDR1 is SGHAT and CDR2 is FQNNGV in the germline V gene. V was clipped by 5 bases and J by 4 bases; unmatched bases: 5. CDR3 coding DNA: TGTGCCAGCAGCCCCGGACTAGCGGGAGGGCTCACCGGGGAGCTGTTTTTT. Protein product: CASSPGLAGGLTGELFF.

CDR3 bases: TGTGCCAGCAGGGGGACTAGCGGGAGCTCCTACAATGAGCAGTTCTTC. It translates to CASRGTSGSSYNEQFF. The gene calls are TRBV9 and TRBJ2-1; 14 bases align to TRBD2. This CDR3 contains 16 residues. Germline loops: CDR1 SGDLS, CDR2 YYNGEE. The trim removed 5 bases at V and 0 bases at J, leaving 1 base unmatched.

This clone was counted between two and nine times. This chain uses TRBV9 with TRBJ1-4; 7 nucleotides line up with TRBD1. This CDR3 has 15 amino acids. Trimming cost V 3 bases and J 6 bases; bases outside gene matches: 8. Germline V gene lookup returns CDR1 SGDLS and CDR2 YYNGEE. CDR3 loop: CASSAQRTGDEKLFF. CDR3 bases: TGTGCCAGCAGCGCCCAACGGACAGGTGATGAAAAACTGTTTTTT.